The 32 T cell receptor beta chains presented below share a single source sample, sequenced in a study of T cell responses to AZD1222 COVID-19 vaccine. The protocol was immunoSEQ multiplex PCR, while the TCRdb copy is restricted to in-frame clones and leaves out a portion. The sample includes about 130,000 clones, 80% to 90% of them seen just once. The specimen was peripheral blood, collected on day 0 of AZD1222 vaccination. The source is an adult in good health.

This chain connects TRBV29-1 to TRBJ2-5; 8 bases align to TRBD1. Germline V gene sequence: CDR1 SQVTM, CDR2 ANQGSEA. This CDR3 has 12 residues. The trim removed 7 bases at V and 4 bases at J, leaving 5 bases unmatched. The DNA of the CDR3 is TGCAGCGGTGACAGGGGCGGAGAGACCCAGTACTTC. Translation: CSGDRGGETQYF.

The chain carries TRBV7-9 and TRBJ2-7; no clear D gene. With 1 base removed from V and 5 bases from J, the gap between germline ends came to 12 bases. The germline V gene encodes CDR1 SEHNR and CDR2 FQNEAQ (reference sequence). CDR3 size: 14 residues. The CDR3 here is CASSLDELVDEQYF. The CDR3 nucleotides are TGTGCCAGCAGCTTAGATGAGCTTGTCGACGAGCAGTACTTC.

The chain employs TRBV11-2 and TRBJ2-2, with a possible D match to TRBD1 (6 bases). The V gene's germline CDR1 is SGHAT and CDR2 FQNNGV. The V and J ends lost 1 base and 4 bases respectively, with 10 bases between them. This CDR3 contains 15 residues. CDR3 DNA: TGTGCCAGCAGCTTAGCGGGACACTTCACCGGGGAGCTGTTTTTT. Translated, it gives CASSLAGHFTGELFF.

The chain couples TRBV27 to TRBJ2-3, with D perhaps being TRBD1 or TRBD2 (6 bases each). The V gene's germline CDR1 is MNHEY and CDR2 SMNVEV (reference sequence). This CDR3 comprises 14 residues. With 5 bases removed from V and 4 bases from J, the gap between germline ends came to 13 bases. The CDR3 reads CASSLERGADTQYF. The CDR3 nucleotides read TGTGCCAGCAGTCTCGAGAGGGGGGCAGATACGCAGTATTTT.

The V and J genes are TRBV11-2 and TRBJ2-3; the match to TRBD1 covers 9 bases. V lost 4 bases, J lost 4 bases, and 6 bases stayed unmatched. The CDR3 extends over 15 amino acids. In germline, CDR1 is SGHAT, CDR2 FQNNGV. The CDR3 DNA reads TGTGCCAGCAGCTGGGGACAGGGATCCGCAGATACGCAGTATTTT. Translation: CASSWGQGSADTQYF.

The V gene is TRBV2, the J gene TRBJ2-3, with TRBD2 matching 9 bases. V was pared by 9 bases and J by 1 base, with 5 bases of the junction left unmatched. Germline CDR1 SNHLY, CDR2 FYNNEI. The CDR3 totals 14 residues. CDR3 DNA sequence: TGTGCCAGTTCCTTAGCGGGGGGCACAGATACGCAGTATTTT. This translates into CASSLAGGTDTQYF.

The CDR3 spells CASSSGLQGTEAFF. CDR3 nucleotides: TGTGCCAGCAGCTCGGGCCTACAGGGGACTGAAGCTTTCTTT. This chain joins TRBV7-2 and TRBJ1-1; TRBD1 matches at 7 bases. The V gene's germline CDR1 is SGHTA and CDR2 FQGNSA. After removal of 4 bases from V and 5 bases from J, the junction contained 7 bases not matched to a gene. The CDR3 loop spans 14 amino acids. Full variable domain (remainder filled in from reference TRBV7-2 and TRBJ1-1): GAGVSQSPSNKVTEKGKDVELRCDPISGHTALYWYRQSLGQGLEFLIYFQGNSAPDKSGLPSDRFSAERTGGSVSTLTIQRTQQEDSAVYLCASSSGLQGTEAFFGQGTRLTVV.

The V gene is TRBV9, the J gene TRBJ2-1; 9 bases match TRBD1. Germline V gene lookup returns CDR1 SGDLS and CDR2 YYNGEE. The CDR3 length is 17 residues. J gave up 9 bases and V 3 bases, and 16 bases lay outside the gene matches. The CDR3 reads CASSETVRGTGRGEQFF. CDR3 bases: TGTGCCAGCAGCGAAACGGTCAGGGGGACAGGGAGGGGTGAGCAGTTCTTC.

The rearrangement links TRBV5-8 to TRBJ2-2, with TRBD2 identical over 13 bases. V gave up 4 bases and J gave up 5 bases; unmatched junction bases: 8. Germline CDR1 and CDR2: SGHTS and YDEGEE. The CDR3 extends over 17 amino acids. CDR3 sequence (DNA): TGTGCCAGCAGCCGGGGACTAGCGGGGAGTGTAACCGGGGAGCTGTTTTTT. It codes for CASSRGLAGSVTGELFF.

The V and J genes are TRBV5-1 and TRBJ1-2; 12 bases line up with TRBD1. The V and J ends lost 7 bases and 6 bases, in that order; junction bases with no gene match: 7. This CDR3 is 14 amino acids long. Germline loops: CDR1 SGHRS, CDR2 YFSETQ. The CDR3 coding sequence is TGCGCCAGCGGTCAAGGGACAGGGGGCAATGGCTACACCTTC. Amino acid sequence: CASGQGTGGNGYTF.

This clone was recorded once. This CDR3 reads CASSWSGSAQETQYF. The CDR3 region has the DNA TGTGCCAGCAGCTGGTCGGGTTCGGCCCAAGAGACCCAGTACTTC. V usage is TRBV7-9 and J usage is TRBJ2-5; D remains unclear. The CDR3 extends over 15 amino acids. Trimming took off 4 bases at V and 1 base at J, with 13 bases between the two ends. CDR1 and CDR2 (germline): SEHNR, FQNEAQ (reference sequence).

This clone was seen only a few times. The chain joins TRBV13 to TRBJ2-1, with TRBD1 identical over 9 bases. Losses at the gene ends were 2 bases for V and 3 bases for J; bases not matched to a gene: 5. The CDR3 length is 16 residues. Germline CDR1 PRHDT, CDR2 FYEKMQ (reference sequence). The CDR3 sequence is CASSLTWDRDYNEQFF. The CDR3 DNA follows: TGTGCCAGCAGCTTAACCTGGGACAGGGACTACAATGAGCAGTTCTTC.

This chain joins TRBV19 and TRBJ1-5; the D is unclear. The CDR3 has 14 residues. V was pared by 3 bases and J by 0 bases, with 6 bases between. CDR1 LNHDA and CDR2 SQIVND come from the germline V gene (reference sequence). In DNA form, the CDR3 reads TGTGCCAGTAGTATGAGGGATAGCAATCAGCCCCAGCATTTT. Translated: CASSMRDSNQPQHF.

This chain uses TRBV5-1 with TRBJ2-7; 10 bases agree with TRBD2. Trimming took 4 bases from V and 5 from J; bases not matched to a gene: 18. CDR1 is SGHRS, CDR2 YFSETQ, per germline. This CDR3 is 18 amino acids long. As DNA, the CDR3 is TGCGCCAGCAGCCCTCGGGCGGGCTTAGCGGGAGGAAGCAACGAGCAGTACTTC. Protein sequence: CASSPRAGLAGGSNEQYF.

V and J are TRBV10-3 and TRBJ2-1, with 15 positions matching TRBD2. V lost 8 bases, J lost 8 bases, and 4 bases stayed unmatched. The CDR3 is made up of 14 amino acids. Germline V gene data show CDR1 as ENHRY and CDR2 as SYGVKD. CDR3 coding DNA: TGTGCCATCGGACTAGCGGGAGGGAAAGATGAGCAGTTCTTC. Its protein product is CAIGLAGGKDEQFF.

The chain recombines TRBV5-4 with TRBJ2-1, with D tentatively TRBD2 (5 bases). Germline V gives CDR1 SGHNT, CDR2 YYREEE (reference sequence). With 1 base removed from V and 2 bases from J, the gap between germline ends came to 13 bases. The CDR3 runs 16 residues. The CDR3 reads CASSLSSGTAYNEQFF. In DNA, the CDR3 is TGTGCCAGCAGCTTGTCTTCGGGAACGGCCTACAATGAGCAGTTCTTC.

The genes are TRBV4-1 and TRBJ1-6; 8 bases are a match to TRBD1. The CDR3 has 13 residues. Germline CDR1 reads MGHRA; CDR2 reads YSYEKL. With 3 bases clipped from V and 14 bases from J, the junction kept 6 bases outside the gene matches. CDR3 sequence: CASSQAGGGSLHF. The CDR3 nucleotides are TGCGCCAGCAGCCAGGCAGGGGGCGGGTCCCTCCACTTT.

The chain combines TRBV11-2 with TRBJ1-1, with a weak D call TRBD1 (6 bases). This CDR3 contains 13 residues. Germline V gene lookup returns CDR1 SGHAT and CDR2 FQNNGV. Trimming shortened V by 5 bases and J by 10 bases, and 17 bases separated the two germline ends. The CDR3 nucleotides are TGTGCCAGCAGCGACCGACAGGTTCGTAGAGCTTTCTTT. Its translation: CASSDRQVRRAFF.

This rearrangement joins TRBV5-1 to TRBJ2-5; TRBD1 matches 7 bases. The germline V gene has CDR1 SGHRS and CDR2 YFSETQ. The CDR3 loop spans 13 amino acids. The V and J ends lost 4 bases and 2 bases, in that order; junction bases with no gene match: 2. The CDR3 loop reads CASSTDRQETQYF. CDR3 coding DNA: TGCGCCAGCAGCACGGACAGGCAAGAGACCCAGTACTTC.

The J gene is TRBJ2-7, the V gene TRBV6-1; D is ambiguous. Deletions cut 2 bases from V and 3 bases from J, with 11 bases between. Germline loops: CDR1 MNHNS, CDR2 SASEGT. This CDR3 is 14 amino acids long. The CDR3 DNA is TGTGCCAGCAGTGAACAGCCGGTGGTCTACGAGCAGTACTTC. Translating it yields CASSEQPVVYEQYF.

DNA of the CDR3: TGTGCCAGCAGCTCCGGTAAGACCAAACCCTACGAGCAGTACTTC. Protein sequence: CASSSGKTKPYEQYF. The chain is built from TRBV5-4 and TRBJ2-7; D is unclear. The length of the CDR3 is 15 residues. The V end lost 3 bases, the J end lost 2 bases, and 15 bases lay between the germline ends. Germline values: CDR1 SGHNT, CDR2 YYREEE (reference sequence).

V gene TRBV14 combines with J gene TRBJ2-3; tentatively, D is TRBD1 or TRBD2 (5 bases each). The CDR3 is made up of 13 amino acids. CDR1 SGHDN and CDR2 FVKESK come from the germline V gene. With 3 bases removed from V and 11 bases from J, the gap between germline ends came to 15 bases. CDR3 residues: CASSHAGGEVQYF. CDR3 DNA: TGTGCCAGCAGCCACGCTGGGGGAGAGGTGCAGTATTTT.

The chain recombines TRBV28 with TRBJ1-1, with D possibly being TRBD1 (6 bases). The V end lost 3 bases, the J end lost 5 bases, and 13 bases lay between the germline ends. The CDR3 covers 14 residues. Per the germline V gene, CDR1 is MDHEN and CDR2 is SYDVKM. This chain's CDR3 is CASSFQGRGTEAFF. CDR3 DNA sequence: TGTGCCAGCAGTTTTCAGGGGCGAGGAACTGAAGCTTTCTTT. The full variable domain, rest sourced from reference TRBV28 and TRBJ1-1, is DVKVTQSSRYLVKRTGEKVFLECVQDMDHENMFWYRQDPGLGLRLIYFSYDVKMKEKGDIPEGYSVSREKKERFSLILESASTNQTSMYLCASSFQGRGTEAFFGQGTRLTVV.

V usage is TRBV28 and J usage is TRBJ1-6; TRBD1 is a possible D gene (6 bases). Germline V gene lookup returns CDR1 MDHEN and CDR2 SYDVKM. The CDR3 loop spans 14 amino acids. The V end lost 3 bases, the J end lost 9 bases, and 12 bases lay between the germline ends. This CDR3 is CASSFGGPASPLHF. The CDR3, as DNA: TGTGCCAGCAGTTTCGGGGGCCCAGCTTCACCCCTCCACTTT.

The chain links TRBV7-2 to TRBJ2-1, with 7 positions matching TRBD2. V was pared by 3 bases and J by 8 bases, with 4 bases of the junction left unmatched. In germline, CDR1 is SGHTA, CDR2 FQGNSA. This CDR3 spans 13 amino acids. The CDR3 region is CASSFTRGDEQFF. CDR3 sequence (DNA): TGTGCCAGCAGCTTCACCCGGGGGGATGAGCAGTTCTTC. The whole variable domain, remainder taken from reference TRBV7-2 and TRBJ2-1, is GAGVSQSPSNKVTEKGKDVELRCDPISGHTALYWYRQSLGQGLEFLIYFQGNSAPDKSGLPSDRFSAERTGGSVSTLTIQRTQQEDSAVYLCASSFTRGDEQFFGPGTRLTVL.

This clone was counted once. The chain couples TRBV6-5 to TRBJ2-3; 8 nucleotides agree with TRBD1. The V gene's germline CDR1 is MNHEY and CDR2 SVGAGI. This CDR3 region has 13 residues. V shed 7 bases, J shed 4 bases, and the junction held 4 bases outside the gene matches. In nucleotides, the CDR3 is TGTGCCAGCATAGAACAGGGGGCAGATACGCAGTATTTT. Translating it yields CASIEQGADTQYF.

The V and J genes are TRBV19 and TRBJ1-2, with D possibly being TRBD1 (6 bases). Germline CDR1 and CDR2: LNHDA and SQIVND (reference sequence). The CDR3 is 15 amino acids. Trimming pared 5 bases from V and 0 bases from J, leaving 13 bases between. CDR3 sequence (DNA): TGTGCCAGTAGTCCGGGGACAAAAGCTAACTATGGCTACACCTTC. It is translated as CASSPGTKANYGYTF.

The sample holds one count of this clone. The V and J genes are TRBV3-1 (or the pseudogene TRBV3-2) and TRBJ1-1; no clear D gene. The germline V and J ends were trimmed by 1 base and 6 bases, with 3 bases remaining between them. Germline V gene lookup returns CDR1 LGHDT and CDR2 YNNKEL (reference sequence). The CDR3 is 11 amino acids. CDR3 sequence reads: CASSQGAEAFF. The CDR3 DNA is TGTGCCAGCAGCCAAGGGGCTGAAGCTTTCTTT.

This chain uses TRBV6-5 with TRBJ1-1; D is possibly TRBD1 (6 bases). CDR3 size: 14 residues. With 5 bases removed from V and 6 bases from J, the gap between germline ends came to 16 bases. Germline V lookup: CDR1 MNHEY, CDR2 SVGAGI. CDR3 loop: CASSPSAGEAEAFF. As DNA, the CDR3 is TGTGCCAGCAGTCCCTCGGCAGGGGAAGCTGAAGCTTTCTTT.

In DNA, the CDR3 is TGTGCCTGGAGACGTACTAGCGGGGGCTCCTACGAGCAGTACTTC. It specifies CAWRRTSGGSYEQYF. The J gene is TRBJ2-7, the V gene TRBV30; 11 nucleotides align to TRBD2. Germline lookup yields CDR1 GTSNPN and CDR2 SVGIG (reference sequence). The CDR3 runs 15 residues. V gave up 3 bases and J gave up 0 bases; unmatched junction bases: 4.

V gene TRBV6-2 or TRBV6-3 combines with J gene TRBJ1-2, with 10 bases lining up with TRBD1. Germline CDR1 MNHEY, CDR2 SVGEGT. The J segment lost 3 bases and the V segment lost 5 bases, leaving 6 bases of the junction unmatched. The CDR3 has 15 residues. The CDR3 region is CASSALDRGDYGYTF. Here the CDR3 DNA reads TGTGCCAGCAGTGCCCTGGACAGGGGGGACTATGGCTACACCTTC.

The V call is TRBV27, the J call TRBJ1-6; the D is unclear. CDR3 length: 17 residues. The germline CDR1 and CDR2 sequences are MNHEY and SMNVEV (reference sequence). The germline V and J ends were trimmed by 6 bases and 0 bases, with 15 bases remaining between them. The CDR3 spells CASRPLTGSSYNSPLHF. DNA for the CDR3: TGTGCCAGCAGACCTTTGACTGGTAGCTCCTATAATTCACCCCTCCACTTT.